The TCR beta chain under discussion was sequenced for a study of blood T cell repertoires in COVID-19. Study background: In each case, the material was cDNA or gDNA derived from T cells, B-cell-depleted T cells, or PBMCs.

Assignments of participants to cohorts depended upon their own reported clinical history. Per the authors' pipeline: The assay estimated nucleated cells by amplifying reference gene primers. Sequencing was performed with immunoSEQ multiplex PCR; in TCRdb, only in-frame clones are kept and a portion is missing. V and J calls and clone size are as listed in that table; D and trimming were resolved from the DNA. The table records roughly 240,000 clones, 85% to 90% of them present only once. The length of the CDR3 is 16 residues. Germline V gene data show CDR1 as KGHSH and CDR2 as LQKENI. The V end lost 2 bases, the J end lost 2 bases, and 13 bases lay between the germline ends.

Sequencing input: PBMCs or T cells enriched from blood (not recorded which). This sequence originates from a man aged 45-65 years who had been exposed to COVID-19. The V and J genes are TRBV18 and TRBJ1-5, with D tentatively TRBD1 (5 bases). DNA for the CDR3: TGTGCCAGCTCACCATTAGACCAGGGCGGCAATCAGCCCCAGCATTTT. Its protein product is CASSPLDQGGNQPQHF.